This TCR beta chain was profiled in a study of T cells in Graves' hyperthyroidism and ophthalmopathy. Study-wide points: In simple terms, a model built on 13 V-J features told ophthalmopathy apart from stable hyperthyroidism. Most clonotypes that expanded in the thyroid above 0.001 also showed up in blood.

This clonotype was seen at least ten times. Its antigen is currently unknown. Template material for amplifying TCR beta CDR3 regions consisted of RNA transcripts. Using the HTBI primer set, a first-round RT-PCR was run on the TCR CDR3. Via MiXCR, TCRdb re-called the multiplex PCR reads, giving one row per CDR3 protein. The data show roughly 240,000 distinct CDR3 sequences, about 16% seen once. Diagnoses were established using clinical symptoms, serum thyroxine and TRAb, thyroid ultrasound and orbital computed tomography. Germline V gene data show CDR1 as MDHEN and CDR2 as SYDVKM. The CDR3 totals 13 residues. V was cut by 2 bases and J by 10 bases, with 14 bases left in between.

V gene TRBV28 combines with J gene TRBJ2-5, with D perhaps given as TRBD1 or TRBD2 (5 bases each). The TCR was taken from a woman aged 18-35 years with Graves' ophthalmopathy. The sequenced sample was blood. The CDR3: CASSLGTAGVQYF. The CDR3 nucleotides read TGTGCCAGCAGTTTAGGGACGGCAGGTGTCCAGTACTTC.